These 25 T cell receptor beta chains share one sample of origin, sequenced in a study of shared clonotypes between healthy human individuals. Method: immunoSEQ multiplex PCR; TCRdb's copy keeps in-frame clones and lacks some. Of 2 million to 2.5 million clones detected, more than 90% appear once; the ten largest clones hold approximately 0.13%. The sample consisted of naive CD4+ T cells sorted from blood. The subset is: CD45RA+ positively selected. These TCRs come from a man between 18 and 35 years old in good health.

This rearrangement joins TRBV7-6 to TRBJ2-5, with 12 positions matching TRBD2. The germline V gene has CDR1 SGHVS and CDR2 FNYEAQ. V gave up 7 bases and J gave up 1 base; unmatched junction bases: 4. The length of the CDR3 is 15 residues. DNA for the CDR3: TGTGCCAGCAACGGACTAGCGGGGACCCAAGAGACCCAGTACTTC. It codes for CASNGLAGTQETQYF.

As concerns this clone: Distinct nucleotide sequences in the sample also encode this CDR3. The chain recombines TRBV7-9 with TRBJ2-5, with D hard to call. CDR3 length: 11 amino acids. In germline, CDR1 is SEHNR, CDR2 FQNEAQ (reference sequence). Trimming left V 6 bases short and J 5 bases short, with 7 bases between. The chain's CDR3 is CASRSGETQYF. CDR3 in DNA: TGTGCCAGCAGGTCCGGGGAGACCCAGTACTTC. The complete variable domain, with remaining parts taken from reference TRBV7-9 and TRBJ2-5, reads DTGVSQNPRHKITKRGQNVTFRCDPISEHNRLYWYRQTLGQGPEFLTYFQNEAQLEKSRLLSDRFSAERPKGSFSTLEIQRTEQGDSAMYLCASRSGETQYFGPGTRLLVL.

With respect to this clone: The sample has other DNA sequences that encode this CDR3 too. The chain couples TRBV20-1 to TRBJ1-2; the D is unclear. Looked up from germline, CDR1 is DFQATT and CDR2 is SNEGSKA (reference sequence). The CDR3 is made up of 10 amino acids. Trimming took 3 bases from V and 4 from J, leaving 3 bases between them. CDR3 sequence: CSARSYGYTF. CDR3 nucleotides: TGCAGTGCTAGGTCCTATGGCTACACCTTC.

The rearrangement joins TRBV6-5 to TRBJ1-1, with a possible D match to TRBD1 (5 bases). The CDR3 contains 13 residues. V was shortened by 7 bases and J by 4 bases, with 13 bases between the two germline ends. Germline lookup yields CDR1 MNHEY and CDR2 SVGAGI. DNA for the CDR3: TGTGCCAGCACCCTGGACAAATTCACTGAAGCTTTCTTT. The encoded protein is CASTLDKFTEAFF.

V and J are TRBV2 and TRBJ2-3; 8 bases fit TRBD2. This CDR3 region has 15 residues. CDR1 and CDR2 from the germline V gene are SNHLY and FYNNEI. V was clipped by 6 bases and J by 2 bases; unmatched bases: 7. CDR3 sequence: CASSPDGGDTDTQYF. CDR3 bases: TGTGCCAGCAGCCCGGACGGGGGGGACACAGATACGCAGTATTTT.

This sequence joins TRBV11-2 and TRBJ2-1; TRBD1 matches 9 bases. The germline CDR1 and CDR2 sequences are SGHAT and FQNNGV. With 5 bases clipped from V and 1 base from J, the junction kept 6 bases outside the gene matches. The CDR3 has 16 amino acids. The chain's CDR3 is CASSTNGTGSYNEQFF. CDR3 in DNA: TGTGCCAGCAGCACGAACGGGACAGGGTCCTACAATGAGCAGTTCTTC. The full variable domain, rest sourced from reference TRBV11-2 and TRBJ2-1, is EAGVAQSPRYKIIEKRQSVAFWCNPISGHATLYWYQQILGQGPKLLIQFQNNGVVDDSQLPKDRFSAERLKGVDSTLKIQPAKLEDSAVYLCASSTNGTGSYNEQFFGPGTRLTVL.

This rearrangement joins TRBV5-1 to TRBJ1-4, with 7 bases lining up with TRBD1. The CDR3 length is 15 residues. V trimming: 4 bases; J trimming: 0 bases; junction bases outside the gene matches: 3. CDR1 and CDR2 from the germline V gene are SGHRS and YFSETQ. CDR3 in amino acids: CASSHRGPTNEKLFF. CDR3 DNA: TGCGCCAGCAGCCACAGGGGTCCAACTAATGAAAAACTGTTTTTT.

The CDR3 reads CASSKNGAYQETQYF. CDR3 bases: TGTGCCAGCAGTAAAAACGGAGCCTACCAAGAGACCCAGTACTTC. The chain employs TRBV2 and TRBJ2-5; D is uncertain. Germline CDR1 and CDR2: SNHLY and FYNNEI. CDR3 size: 15 residues. V was trimmed by 5 bases and J by 0 bases, leaving 13 bases between them.

The chain is built from TRBV19 and TRBJ2-2; D perhaps matches TRBD2 (5 bases). CDR3 length: 13 amino acids. With 4 bases removed from V and 6 bases from J, the gap between germline ends came to 9 bases. Per the germline V gene, CDR1 is LNHDA and CDR2 is SQIVND (reference sequence). CDR3 sequence reads: CASSTGGAGELFF. For the CDR3, the DNA is TGTGCCAGTAGTACTGGAGGCGCCGGGGAGCTGTTTTTT.

This chain joins TRBV28 and TRBJ2-5; no definite D call. V was pared by 2 bases and J by 1 base, with 11 bases between. This CDR3 has 15 residues. CDR1 is MDHEN, CDR2 SYDVKM, per germline. In DNA form, the CDR3 reads TGTGCCAGCAGTTTAACTGGCGGACCCCAAGAGACCCAGTACTTC. This translates into CASSLTGGPQETQYF. The complete variable domain, with remaining parts taken from reference TRBV28 and TRBJ2-5, reads DVKVTQSSRYLVKRTGEKVFLECVQDMDHENMFWYRQDPGLGLRLIYFSYDVKMKEKGDIPEGYSVSREKKERFSLILESASTNQTSMYLCASSLTGGPQETQYFGPGTRLLVL.

Written as DNA, the CDR3 is TGTGCCAGCAGCTTATTTCTAGGGTCTAGCACAGATACGCAGTATTTT. Protein: CASSLFLGSSTDTQYF. The J gene is TRBJ2-3, the V gene TRBV7-2, with D unclear. Trimming cost V 2 bases and J 0 bases, with 12 bases left between them. The CDR3 is 16 amino acids. Looked up from germline, CDR1 is SGHTA and CDR2 is FQGNSA.

V gene TRBV6-5 combines with J gene TRBJ2-7, with TRBD1 as a possible D gene (5 bases). Germline V gene sequence: CDR1 MNHEY, CDR2 SVGAGI. The CDR3 is 14 residues long. V was trimmed by 0 bases and J by 3 bases, leaving 9 bases between them. The CDR3 here is CASSYSRQFYEQYF. CDR3 DNA sequence: TGTGCCAGCAGTTACTCAAGACAGTTCTACGAGCAGTACTTC.

This clone occurred once. The CDR3 protein is CATTNTGELFF. The CDR3 DNA reads as TGTGCCACCACGAACACCGGGGAGCTGTTTTTT. The chain combines TRBV10-3 with TRBJ2-2; D unresolved. Trimming cost V 10 bases and J 0 bases, with 3 bases left between them. The CDR3 is 11 amino acids. From germline, CDR1 is ENHRY and CDR2 SYGVKD.

V is TRBV5-1 and J is TRBJ1-3; weak D call: TRBD1 (5 bases). The CDR3 is 15 amino acids. Germline loops: CDR1 SGHRS, CDR2 YFSETQ. V gave up 4 bases and J gave up 3 bases, with 14 bases separating them. The DNA for the CDR3 is TGCGCCAGCAGCCGGGACGGGGCTGTTGGAAACACCATATATTTT. The encoded protein is CASSRDGAVGNTIYF.

Only one count was recorded for this clone. The CDR3: CASREGRGRINQPQHF. CDR3 in DNA: TGTGCCAGCAGGGAGGGCAGGGGAAGGATCAATCAGCCCCAGCATTTT. V usage is TRBV2 and J usage is TRBJ1-5; TRBD1 is a possible D gene (6 bases). The germline V gene has CDR1 SNHLY and CDR2 FYNNEI. The CDR3 totals 16 residues. Trimming cost V 6 bases and J 3 bases, with 18 bases left between them.

The V gene is TRBV6-6, the J gene TRBJ1-3; D uncertain. CDR1 is MNHNY, CDR2 SVGAGI, per germline (reference sequence). This CDR3 region has 13 residues. V was clipped by 5 bases and J by 6 bases, with 11 bases between them. The CDR3 bases are TGTGCCAGCAGTCCGGCAGAAAAAAACACCATATATTTT. Translating gives CASSPAEKNTIYF.

Here the CDR3 DNA reads TGTGCCAGCAGCATCGGACAGGCGCCCCGCTACACCTTC. It specifies CASSIGQAPRYTF. V is TRBV7-2 and J is TRBJ1-2; 7 positions match TRBD1. The CDR3 loop spans 13 amino acids. Germline-derived CDR1 and CDR2 are SGHTA and FQGNSA. The J segment lost 9 bases and the V segment lost 5 bases, leaving 9 bases of the junction unmatched.

The chain recombines TRBV6-5 with TRBJ1-6; 7 bases agree with TRBD1. V lost 3 bases and J lost 9; bases outside the gene matches: 8. CDR1 and CDR2 from the germline V gene are MNHEY and SVGAGI. The CDR3 is 15 amino acids. In DNA, the CDR3 is TGTGCCAGCAGTTATCTGTGGGACAGTGGTTCACCCCTCCACTTT. Its protein product is CASSYLWDSGSPLHF.

V and J are TRBV28 and TRBJ1-5, with D possibly matching TRBD1 (5 bases). The CDR3 is 14 residues long. Germline assignment: CDR1 MDHEN and CDR2 SYDVKM. With 7 bases removed from V and 9 bases from J, the gap between germline ends came to 19 bases. CDR3 bases: TGTGCCAGCATTTCCGCAGGGAGTATCTGGCCCCAGCATTTT. This encodes CASISAGSIWPQHF.

The V call is TRBV30, the J call TRBJ1-1; D ambiguous. This CDR3 comprises 13 residues. From germline, CDR1 is GTSNPN and CDR2 SVGIG (reference sequence). V lost 1 base, J lost 10 bases, and 16 bases lay in between. CDR3 DNA: TGTGCCTGGAGTGAGGGCGGTCCCCAAGTAGCTTTCTTT. Residues: CAWSEGGPQVAFF.

The chain is built from TRBV28 and TRBJ1-3; D perhaps matches TRBD1 (5 bases). The CDR3 is made up of 16 amino acids. Trimming cost V 8 bases and J 0 bases, with 17 bases left between them. The V gene's germline CDR1 is MDHEN and CDR2 SYDVKM. The CDR3 loop is CASRGGGPASGNTIYF. As DNA, the CDR3 is TGTGCCAGCCGTGGTGGGGGACCTGCCTCTGGAAACACCATATATTTT.

As DNA, the CDR3 is TGCGCCAGCAGCTTGGAGGTAGGGAGTCAGCCCCAGCATTTT. Translated: CASSLEVGSQPQHF. V is TRBV5-1 and J is TRBJ1-5; D uncertain. Trimming took off 0 bases at V and 6 bases at J, with 10 bases between the two ends. Germline values: CDR1 SGHRS, CDR2 YFSETQ. The CDR3 has 14 amino acids.

The J gene is TRBJ1-5, the V gene TRBV23-1; TRBD1 is a possible D gene (5 bases). TRBV23-1 is classed as an ORF, of uncertain function. The V end was cut by 6 bases, the J end by 0 bases, with 12 bases between. This CDR3 has 15 amino acids. The CDR3 region is CASRRQTFSNQPQHF. The DNA for the CDR3 is TGCGCCAGCAGACGACAGACGTTTAGCAATCAGCCCCAGCATTTT.

This sequence joins TRBV28 and TRBJ1-5; TRBD1 is a possible D gene (6 bases). This CDR3 has 19 residues. From germline, CDR1 is MDHEN and CDR2 SYDVKM. Trimming shortened V by 4 bases and J by 0 bases, and 22 bases separated the two germline ends. CDR3 bases: TGTGCCAGCAGTTCCGGGGGGCTTCGACAGATGTATAGCAATCAGCCCCAGCATTTT. It yields the protein CASSSGGLRQMYSNQPQHF.

The rearrangement uses TRBV2 and TRBJ2-3; 8 nucleotides match TRBD2. This CDR3 comprises 13 residues. The V and J ends lost 6 bases and 4 bases, in that order; junction bases with no gene match: 3. Germline CDR1 SNHLY, CDR2 FYNNEI. This CDR3 reads CASRRGAADTQYF. The CDR3 DNA follows: TGTGCCAGCAGGCGGGGGGCGGCAGATACGCAGTATTTT.